The subject of this entry is one TCR beta chain. The data derive from a study of T cells in Graves' hyperthyroidism and ophthalmopathy. RNA transcripts gave rise to amplified TCR beta CDR3 regions. The HTBI primer set served for first-round RT-PCR of the TCR CDR3. MiXCR, run by TCRdb on the multiplex PCR reads, gives a single entry per CDR3 protein. Of over 400,000 distinct CDR3 sequences in the sample, approximately 23% were seen once. Each diagnosis was grounded in clinical symptoms, serum thyroxine and TRAb, thyroid ultrasound, and orbital computed tomography. Fresh peripheral blood, approximately 10 ml, yielded the PBMCs. The clonotype originates from a woman between 70 and 85 years old with Graves' ophthalmopathy. The sample comprised blood.

The CDR3 protein is CASRRDDSYEQYF. The CDR3 nucleotides read TGTGCCAGCAGGCGGGACGACTCCTACGAGCAGTACTTC. The chain links TRBV7-2 to TRBJ2-7; tentatively, D is TRBD2 (6 bases). Germline V lookup: CDR1 SGHTA, CDR2 FQGNSA. Trimming stripped 6 bases from V and 0 bases from J, with 9 bases between. The CDR3 is 13 amino acids.